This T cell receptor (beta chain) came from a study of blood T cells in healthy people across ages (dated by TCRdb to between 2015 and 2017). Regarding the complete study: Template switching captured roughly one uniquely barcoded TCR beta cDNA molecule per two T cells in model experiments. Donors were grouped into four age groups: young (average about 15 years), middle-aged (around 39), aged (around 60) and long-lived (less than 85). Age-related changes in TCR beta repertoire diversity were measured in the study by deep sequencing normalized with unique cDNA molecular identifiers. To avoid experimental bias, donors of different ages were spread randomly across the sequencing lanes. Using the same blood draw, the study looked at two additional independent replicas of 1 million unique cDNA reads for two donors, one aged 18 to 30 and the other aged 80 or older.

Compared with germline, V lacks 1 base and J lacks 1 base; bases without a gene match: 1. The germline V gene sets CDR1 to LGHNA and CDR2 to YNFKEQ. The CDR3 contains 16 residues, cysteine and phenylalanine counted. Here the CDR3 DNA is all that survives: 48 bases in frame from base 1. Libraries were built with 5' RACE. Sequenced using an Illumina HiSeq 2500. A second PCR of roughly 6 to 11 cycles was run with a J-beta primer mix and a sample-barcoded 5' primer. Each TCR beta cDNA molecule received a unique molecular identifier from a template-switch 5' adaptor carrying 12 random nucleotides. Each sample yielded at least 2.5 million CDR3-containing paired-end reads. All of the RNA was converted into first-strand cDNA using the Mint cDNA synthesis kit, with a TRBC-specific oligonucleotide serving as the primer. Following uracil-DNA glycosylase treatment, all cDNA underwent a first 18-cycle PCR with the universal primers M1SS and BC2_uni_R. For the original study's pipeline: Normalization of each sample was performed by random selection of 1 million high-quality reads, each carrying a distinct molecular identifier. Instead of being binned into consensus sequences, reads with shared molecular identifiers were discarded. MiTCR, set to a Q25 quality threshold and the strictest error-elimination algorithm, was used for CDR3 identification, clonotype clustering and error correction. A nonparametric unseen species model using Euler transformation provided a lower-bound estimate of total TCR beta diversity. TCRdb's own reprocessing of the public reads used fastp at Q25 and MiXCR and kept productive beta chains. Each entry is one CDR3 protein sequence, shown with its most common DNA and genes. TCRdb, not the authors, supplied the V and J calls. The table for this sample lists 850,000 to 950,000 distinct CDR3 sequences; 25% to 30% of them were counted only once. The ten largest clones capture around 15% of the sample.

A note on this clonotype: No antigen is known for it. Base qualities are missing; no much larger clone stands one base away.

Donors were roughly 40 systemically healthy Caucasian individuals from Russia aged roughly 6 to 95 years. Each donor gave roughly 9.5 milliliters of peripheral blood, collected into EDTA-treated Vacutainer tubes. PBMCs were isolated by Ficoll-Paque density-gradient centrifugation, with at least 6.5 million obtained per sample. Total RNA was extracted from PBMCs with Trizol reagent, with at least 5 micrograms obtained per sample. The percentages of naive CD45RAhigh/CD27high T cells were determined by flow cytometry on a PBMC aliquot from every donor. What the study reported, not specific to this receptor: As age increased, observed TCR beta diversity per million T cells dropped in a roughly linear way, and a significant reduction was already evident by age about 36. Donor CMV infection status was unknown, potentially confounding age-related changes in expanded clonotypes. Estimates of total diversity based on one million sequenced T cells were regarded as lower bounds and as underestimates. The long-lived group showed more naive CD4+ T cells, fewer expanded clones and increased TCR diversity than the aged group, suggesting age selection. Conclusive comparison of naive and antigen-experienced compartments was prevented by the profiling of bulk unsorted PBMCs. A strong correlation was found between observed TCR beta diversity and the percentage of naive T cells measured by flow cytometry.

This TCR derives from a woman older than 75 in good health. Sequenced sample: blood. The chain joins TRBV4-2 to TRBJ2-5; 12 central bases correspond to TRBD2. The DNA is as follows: TGTGCCAGCAGCCAAGGACTAGCGGGAGCCCAAGAGACCCAGTACTTC. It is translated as CASSQGLAGAQETQYF.